The source of this T cell receptor (beta chain) is a study of beta chain features in type 1 diabetes. V gave up 5 bases and J gave up 4 bases, with 12 bases separating them. The CDR3 sequence is 14 residues long. Germline V gene sequence: CDR1 SGHTA, CDR2 FQGTGA. General study findings and limits: cDNA sequencing could over-represent cells with high TCR expression. Healthy donors had naive, central memory and Treg TCRB repertoires that appeared less similar than those seen among patients. A moderate, significant TCRB CDR3 shortening appeared in type 1 diabetes across four CD4+ subsets. Insertion counts at VDJ junctions were lower in type 1 diabetes patients, who also showed more deletions there.

Markers CD45RO/CCR7/CD25/CD127/CD95/CD27 served to sort CD4+ naive, central memory, regulatory and stem cell-like memory cells. Comments on this clone: Its target is unknown.

Expressed TCRB transcripts were sequenced after all isolated RNA was converted to cDNA. The data were produced by immunoSEQ multiplex PCR, yet TCRdb's version contains in-frame clones alone and is incomplete. The sample includes 200,000 to 300,000 clones, 20% of them seen just once. The TCR originated in a woman aged 40 to 50 with type 1 diabetes. This chain connects TRBV7-3 to TRBJ2-1; tentative D call: TRBD2 (6 bases). Input material: naive CD4+ T cells from blood. The CDR3, as DNA: TGTGCCAGCAGCCGGGACTCAGAATACAATGAGCAGTTCTTC. This gives the protein CASSRDSEYNEQFF.